This is a list of T cell receptor beta chains from one sample in a study of early T cells in non-severe SARS-CoV-2 infection. TCRdb reprocessed the 5' RACE reads via MiXCR and lists one record per CDR3 protein. The sample includes about 58,000 distinct CDR3 sequences, under 15% seen only once; the top ten take about 4%. The sequenced sample was whole blood. The receptors derive from an adult who was a healthcare worker with PCR-confirmed SARS-CoV-2 infection or an uninfected control (not recorded which). Each CDR3 is given with its conserved first and last residue. The order of the fields is clone size, J gene, V gene, D gene, CDR3 protein, CDR3 DNA. A D gene is named only where the DNA matches it firmly. Not every row has a clone size; where given, it reads once, few, many or a size class.

few	TRBJ2-7	TRBV28	-	CASSLLGTANYEQYF	TGTGCCAGCAGTTTACTGGGGACGGCCAACTACGAGCAGTACTTC
many	TRBJ2-2	TRBV14	TRBD2	CASSQPGLAGDTGELFF	TGTGCCAGCAGCCAACCGGGGCTAGCGGGAGATACCGGGGAGCTGTTTTTT
-	TRBJ1-2	TRBV20-1	-	CSADWDIYGYTF	TGCAGTGCTGATTGGGATATCTATGGCTACACCTTC
many	TRBJ2-1	TRBV7-3	TRBD1	CASSPQSGTGGWNEQFF	TGTGCCAGCAGCCCTCAGTCCGGGACAGGGGGCTGGAATGAGCAGTTCTTC
-	TRBJ2-3	TRBV5-1	TRBD2	CASSSAGTSGRTDTQYF	TGCGCCAGCAGCTCGGCCGGGACTAGCGGGAGGACAGATACGCAGTATTTT
few	TRBJ2-5	TRBV7-9	-	CASSDPRTAGWRAQYF	TGTGCCAGCAGCGACCCCCGGACAGCGGGATGGAGGGCCCAGTACTTC
many	TRBJ2-5	TRBV2	-	CASSSQTIASSETQYF	TGTGCCAGCAGTTCCCAAACTATTGCCTCCAGCGAGACCCAGTACTTC
many	TRBJ1-5	TRBV29-1	-	CSVTSGLSNQPQHF	TGCAGCGTTACGTCAGGGCTTAGCAATCAGCCCCAGCATTTT
-	TRBJ2-7	TRBV2	TRBD2	CASSETSGPGDEQYF	TGTGCCAGCAGTGAAACTAGCGGGCCCGGGGACGAGCAGTACTTC
many	TRBJ1-4	TRBV7-2	TRBD1	CASSFGTGSEKLFF	TGTGCCAGCAGCTTTGGGACAGGGTCCGAAAAACTGTTTTTT
-	TRBJ2-7	TRBV28	-	CASIRGDRRYEQYF	TGTGCCAGCATCCGAGGGGACCGCCGCTACGAGCAGTACTTC